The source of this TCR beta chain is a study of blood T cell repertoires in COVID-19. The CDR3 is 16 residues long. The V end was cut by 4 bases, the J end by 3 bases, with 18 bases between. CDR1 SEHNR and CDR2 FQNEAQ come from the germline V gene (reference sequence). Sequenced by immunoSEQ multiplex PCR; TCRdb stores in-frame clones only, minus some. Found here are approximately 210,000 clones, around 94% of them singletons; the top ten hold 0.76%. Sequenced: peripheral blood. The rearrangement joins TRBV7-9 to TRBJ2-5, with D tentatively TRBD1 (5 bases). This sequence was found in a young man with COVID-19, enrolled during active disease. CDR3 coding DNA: TGTGCCAGCAGCTCCAACCTGGGGCGGTTTGAAGAGACCCAGTACTTC. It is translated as CASSSNLGRFEETQYF. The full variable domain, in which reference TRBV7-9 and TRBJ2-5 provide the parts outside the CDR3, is DTGVSQNPRHKITKRGQNVTFRCDPISEHNRLYWYRQTLGQGPEFLTYFQNEAQLEKSRLLSDRFSAERPKGSFSTLEIQRTEQGDSAMYLCASSSNLGRFEETQYFGPGTRLLVL.